The 20 T cell receptor beta chains below all came from one sample that was sequenced in a study of cytomegalovirus exposure and HLA in healthy donors. With 60 Vbeta and 13 Jbeta primers, the PCR was carried out. Sequenced by immunoSEQ multiplex PCR; TCRdb stores in-frame clones only, minus some. Of roughly 170,000 clones listed, 84% are singletons. Sequenced material: PBMCs. These receptors were taken from a girl between 5 and 17 years old in good health and CMV-seropositive.

This clone was counted a single time. This rearrangement joins TRBV6-1 to TRBJ1-2; a weak D match, TRBD1 (5 bases). Trimming removed 6 bases from V and 2 bases from J, with 7 bases in between. Germline V lookup: CDR1 MNHNS, CDR2 SASEGT. The CDR3 has 12 residues. The CDR3 is CASSDRNYGYTF. Written as DNA, the CDR3 is TGTGCCAGCAGCGACAGAAACTATGGCTACACCTTC.

This sequence joins TRBV5-5 and TRBJ2-7; the match to TRBD1 covers 10 bases. Germline-derived CDR1 and CDR2 are SGHKS and YYEKEE (reference sequence). CDR3 length: 14 amino acids. V shed 3 bases and J 2 bases; nucleotides not matched to a gene: 2. The CDR3 loop reads CASSSGTGAYEQYF. In nucleotides, the CDR3 is TGTGCCAGCAGCTCCGGGACAGGGGCCTACGAGCAGTACTTC.

This chain joins TRBV6-1 and TRBJ1-6; D uncertain. CDR1 is MNHNS, CDR2 SASEGT, per germline. The V end was cut by 0 bases, the J end by 2 bases, with 8 bases between. The CDR3 extends over 16 amino acids. The CDR3 nucleotides read TGTGCCAGCAGTGAAGCCGGAGCGGCCTATAATTCACCCCTCCACTTT. It translates to CASSEAGAAYNSPLHF.

The V gene is TRBV5-1, the J gene TRBJ1-2, with D tentatively TRBD1 (6 bases). The V gene's germline CDR1 is SGHRS and CDR2 YFSETQ. Trimming stripped 0 bases from V and 8 bases from J, with 11 bases between. The CDR3 spans 13 residues. CDR3: CASSLAQGRGYTF. CDR3 coding DNA: TGCGCCAGCAGCTTGGCCCAGGGGCGCGGCTACACCTTC.

The chain employs TRBV30 and TRBJ1-6; tentative D call: TRBD1 (5 bases). The length of the CDR3 is 14 residues. Trimming stripped 0 bases from V and 10 bases from J, with 13 bases between. The germline CDR1 and CDR2 sequences are GTSNPN and SVGIG (reference sequence). The CDR3 loop is CAWSVRGGYSPLHF. The CDR3 nucleotides are TGTGCCTGGAGTGTAAGGGGTGGATACTCACCCCTCCACTTT.

This clone was seen once. The genes are TRBV6-5 and TRBJ1-2; D is undetermined. Germline CDR1 MNHEY, CDR2 SVGAGI. The V end was cut by 3 bases, the J end by 7 bases, with 18 bases between. The CDR3 totals 15 residues. The CDR3 is CASSYSGRVRVGYTF. As DNA, the CDR3 is TGTGCCAGCAGTTATTCTGGGAGGGTGAGAGTTGGCTACACCTTC.

This chain links TRBV21-1 with TRBJ1-5; the DNA was not compared with TRBD1, the D call given in the table. TRBV21-1 is assigned pseudogene status. CDR3 size: 14 residues. The CDR3 sequence: CASSKGQGAQTQHF. CDR3 sequence (DNA): TGTGCCAGCAGCAAAGGGCAGGGGGCCCAAACCCAGCATTTT.

V is TRBV7-2 and J is TRBJ1-2, with 9 bases identical to TRBD1. The CDR3 loop spans 14 amino acids. Trimming removed 3 bases from V and 3 bases from J; junction bases left unmatched: 2. Germline V lookup: CDR1 SGHTA, CDR2 FQGNSA. The CDR3 loop is CASSLDRGDYGYTF. CDR3 sequence (DNA): TGTGCCAGCAGCTTGGACAGGGGAGACTATGGCTACACCTTC.

The chain carries TRBV10-2 and TRBJ2-7; 9 nucleotides agree with TRBD2. Germline assignment: CDR1 WSHSY and CDR2 SAAADI. V was clipped by 10 bases and J by 3 bases; unmatched bases: 7. There are 13 residues in the CDR3. CDR3 protein: CATTIAGDYEQYF. The CDR3 DNA is TGCGCCACGACAATAGCGGGGGACTACGAGCAGTACTTC.

The CDR3 nucleotides are TGTGCCAGCAGCTTAGGGGGGCCTAGGGCTGAAGCTTTCTTT. This translates into CASSLGGPRAEAFF. The chain carries TRBV11-2 and TRBJ1-1, with D possibly matching TRBD1 (6 bases). The CDR3 covers 14 residues. Germline V gene data show CDR1 as SGHAT and CDR2 as FQNNGV. Trimming shortened V by 1 base and J by 6 bases, and 12 bases separated the two germline ends.

In regard to this clone: A junction boundary mismatches the germline segment, possibly from a read error. The chain combines TRBV7-7 with TRBJ1-5; 10 bases match TRBD1. The CDR3 extends over 13 amino acids. Germline loops: CDR1 SSHAT, CDR2 FNYEAQ (reference sequence). The CDR3 loop is CASSRDRGQPQHF. Written as DNA, the CDR3 is TGTGCTAGCAGCAGGGACAGGGGACAGCCCCAGCATTTT. Based on the CDR3 plus reference TRBV7-7 and TRBJ1-5, the full variable domain is GAGVSQSPRYKVTKRGQDVTLRCDPISSHATLYWYQQALGQGPEFLTYFNYEAQPDKSGLPSDRFSAERPEGSISTLTIQRTEQRDSAMYRCASSRDRGQPQHFGDGTRLSIL.

The rearrangement joins TRBV9 to TRBJ2-7; 10 bases map to TRBD1. CDR3 size: 13 residues. The V gene end was trimmed by 3 bases and the J gene end by 7 bases; junction bases not matched to a gene: 4. Germline CDR1 and CDR2: SGDLS and YYNGEE. The CDR3 is CASSGRTGGEQYF. The CDR3 DNA reads TGTGCCAGCAGCGGCCGGACAGGGGGGGAGCAGTACTTC.

This clone is a singleton in its sample. The rearrangement uses TRBV7-2 and TRBJ2-3, with 7 bases aligning to TRBD1. V was clipped by 5 bases and J by 0 bases; unmatched bases: 8. The CDR3 is 16 residues long. Looked up from germline, CDR1 is SGHTA and CDR2 is FQGNSA. The chain's CDR3 is CASSLRQGPSTDTQYF. The CDR3 DNA sequence: TGTGCCAGCAGCCTTCGACAGGGCCCTAGCACAGATACGCAGTATTTT. The full variable domain, in which reference TRBV7-2 and TRBJ2-3 provide the parts outside the CDR3, is GAGVSQSPSNKVTEKGKDVELRCDPISGHTALYWYRQSLGQGLEFLIYFQGNSAPDKSGLPSDRFSAERTGGSVSTLTIQRTQQEDSAVYLCASSLRQGPSTDTQYFGPGTRLTVL.

This clone turned up a few times. The rearrangement links TRBV9 to TRBJ2-7; possible D gene TRBD2, 5 bases. This CDR3 is built from 15 residues. Trimming took 0 bases from V and 0 from J, leaving 10 bases between them. CDR1 is SGDLS, CDR2 YYNGEE, per germline. The CDR3 spells CASSVAPGSSYEQYF. CDR3 in DNA: TGTGCCAGCAGCGTAGCTCCGGGGAGCTCCTACGAGCAGTACTTC.

The chain links TRBV6-1 to TRBJ2-5, with 9 bases aligning to TRBD2. The DNA end lines up better with TRBJ2-7; the J call may be wrong. CDR1 MNHNS and CDR2 SASEGT come from the germline V gene. The CDR3 is made up of 15 amino acids. DNA of the CDR3: TGTGCCAGCAGTCCCGTGGCGGGGGGGCAGGACGAGCAGTACTTC. Protein product: CASSPVAGGQDEQYF.

The rearrangement joins TRBV15 to TRBJ1-1, with a weak D call TRBD1 (6 bases). Trimming cost V 6 bases and J 1 base, with 15 bases left between them. Germline V lookup: CDR1 LNHNV, CDR2 YYDKDF (reference sequence). The CDR3 has 15 amino acids. The CDR3 region is CATRSRQDPNTEAFF. The CDR3 region has the DNA TGTGCCACCAGGAGCAGACAGGACCCGAACACTGAAGCTTTCTTT.

The chain couples TRBV27 to TRBJ2-3; tentative D call: TRBD2 (7 bases). CDR3 size: 17 residues. Germline V lookup: CDR1 MNHEY, CDR2 SMNVEV (reference sequence). Trimming shortened V by 1 base and J by 5 bases, and 19 bases separated the two germline ends. Here the CDR3 reads CASSLLAEGGPRDTQYF. CDR3 DNA: TGTGCCAGCAGTTTATTGGCTGAGGGGGGGCCGAGAGATACGCAGTATTTT.

The CDR3 loop reads CASSPRGPWDGYTF. The CDR3 region has the DNA TGTGCCAGCAGTCCGCGGGGCCCTTGGGATGGCTACACCTTC. The chain is built from TRBV6-5 and TRBJ1-2, with a tentative D call TRBD1 (5 bases). V lost 5 bases and J lost 6, with 16 bases in between. The CDR3 extends over 14 amino acids. Germline V gives CDR1 MNHEY, CDR2 SVGAGI.

The rearrangement uses TRBV9 and TRBJ1-1; D remains ambiguous. CDR1 and CDR2 (germline): SGDLS, YYNGEE. V lost 4 bases, J lost 3 bases, and 7 bases lay in between. The CDR3 is 12 residues long. CDR3 amino acids: CASSRGDTEAFF. The CDR3 region has the DNA TGTGCCAGCAGCAGAGGAGACACTGAAGCTTTCTTT.

DNA for the CDR3: TGTGCCAGCAGCCCCGAGGGGGGGAGGGCTGAAGCTTTCTTT. It yields the protein CASSPEGGRAEAFF. This chain joins TRBV5-5 and TRBJ1-1; D is possibly TRBD1 (6 bases). Trimming took off 4 bases at V and 6 bases at J, with 16 bases between the two ends. The CDR3 sequence is 14 residues long. In germline, CDR1 is SGHKS, CDR2 YYEKEE (reference sequence). The complete variable domain, with remaining parts taken from reference TRBV5-5 and TRBJ1-1, reads DAGVTQSPTHLIKTRGQQVTLRCSPISGHKSVSWYQQVLGQGPQFIFQYYEKEERGRGNFPDRFSARQFPNYSSELNVNALLLGDSALYLCASSPEGGRAEAFFGQGTRLTVV.